These 3 T cell receptor beta chains share one sample of origin, sequenced in a study of T cell repertoires in ileal Crohn's disease. The repertoire was sequenced with immunoSEQ multiplex PCR; TCRdb's copy has only in-frame clones and lacks some. The repertoire holds fewer than 18,000 clones, with approximately 80% as singletons. Input material: ileal tissue. These receptors all stem from an adult with Crohn's disease.

The rearrangement joins TRBV11-3 to TRBJ2-7, with TRBD2 identical over 11 bases. Germline V gives CDR1 SGHNT, CDR2 YENEEA. V lost 2 bases and J lost 1; bases outside the gene matches: 4. The CDR3 has 16 amino acids. The CDR3 reads CASSLPGLAESYEQYV. The CDR3 coding sequence is TGTGCCAGCAGCTTACCGGGACTAGCGGAATCCTACGAGCAGTACGTC.

The chain carries TRBV5-4 and TRBJ1-6; maybe TRBD1 (5 bases). Germline values: CDR1 SGHNT, CDR2 YYREEE (reference sequence). This CDR3 is built from 17 residues. Trimming pared 0 bases from V and 9 bases from J, leaving 19 bases between. This CDR3 reads CASSLAGARVNSSPLHF. As DNA, the CDR3 is TGTGCCAGCAGCTTGGCCGGCGCCAGGGTTAATAGTTCACCCCTCCACTTT.

V is TRBV7-6 and J is TRBJ2-5; D gene ambiguous. The CDR3 length is 14 residues. Germline CDR1 and CDR2: SGHVS and FNYEAQ. V gave up 5 bases and J gave up 4 bases, with 14 bases separating them. The CDR3 region has the DNA TGTGCCAGCAGCCCCTCCGGTCTAGGAGAGACCCAGTACTTC. This codes for CASSPSGLGETQYF.